This TCR beta chain came from a study of T-cell memory formation after mild COVID-19. Study-wide context: TCR clustering was largely donor specific.

After 5'RACE with constant-segment primers, TCR alpha and TCR beta cDNA libraries carrying sample barcodes and UMIs were obtained. From the 5' RACE reads, TCRdb called clonotypes with MiXCR, one entry per CDR3 protein. The sample contains about 440,000 distinct CDR3 sequences, 20% of which appear only once. Sequenced: PBMCs or a T cell subset sorted from them (not recorded which). The sequence came from an adult woman who had mild COVID-19 (a few samples of this study predate the infection). Cell type and time point are not known.

CDR3 bases: TGTGCCAGCAGGACGGGGCAGCGCTCCTACGAGCAGTACTTC. Protein: CASRTGQRSYEQYF. The genes are TRBV2 and TRBJ2-7; D assignment may be TRBD1 or TRBD2 (5 bases each). Trimming removed 6 bases at V and 0 bases at J, with 12 bases between. CDR1 and CDR2 from the germline V gene are SNHLY and FYNNEI. The CDR3 covers 14 residues. The whole variable domain, remainder taken from reference TRBV2 and TRBJ2-7, is EPEVTQTPSHQVTQMGQEVILRCVPISNHLYFYWYRQILGQKVEFLVSFYNNEISEKSEIFDDQFSVERPDGSNFTLKIRSTKLEDSAMYFCASRTGQRSYEQYFGPGTRLTVT.